The 31 T cell receptor beta chains below come from one sample, sequenced in a study of human versus mouse CDR3 diversity and MHC coevolution. Only in-frame clones appear in the TCRdb table, and some are missing; sequencing was by immunoSEQ multiplex PCR. The sample shows about 83,000 clones, around 93% of them seen only once. The specimen sequenced was naive CD4+ T cells from blood. Subset of the sample: CD45RO-negative CD62L-positive naive CD4 T cells. The receptor set was obtained from a person aged 30 to 69 in good health.

The rearrangement uses TRBV5-1 and TRBJ2-5; TRBD2 aligns across 15 bases. Germline CDR1 SGHRS, CDR2 YFSETQ. V trimming: 2 bases; J trimming: 5 bases; junction bases outside the gene matches: 10. This CDR3 spans 18 amino acids. CDR3 protein: CASSLTGLAGGRGETQYF. CDR3 coding DNA: TGCGCCAGCAGCTTAACAGGACTAGCGGGAGGGCGAGGTGAGACCCAGTACTTC.

The V call is TRBV4-1, the J call TRBJ1-4; perhaps TRBD1 as D (5 bases). The CDR3 runs 16 residues. V dropped 3 bases and J dropped 6 bases, with 17 bases sitting between them. Germline CDR1 reads MGHRA; CDR2 reads YSYEKL. CDR3 region: CASSHWRGEKDEKLFF. The CDR3 coding sequence is TGCGCCAGCAGCCATTGGCGGGGGGAGAAGGATGAAAAACTGTTTTTT.

The CDR3: CASSSGLVPDTQYF. The CDR3, as DNA: TGTGCCAGCAGCTCGGGACTAGTTCCAGATACGCAGTATTTT. The chain employs TRBV7-2 and TRBJ2-3, with 8 bases lining up with TRBD2. The CDR3 sequence is 14 residues long. Per germline, CDR1 SGHTA and CDR2 FQGNSA. V was pared by 4 bases and J by 4 bases, with 4 bases of the junction left unmatched.

The rearrangement joins TRBV7-9 to TRBJ1-3, with D perhaps matching TRBD1 (5 bases). Trimming shortened V by 2 bases and J by 4 bases, and 15 bases separated the two germline ends. The germline gives CDR1 SEHNR, CDR2 FQNEAQ (reference sequence). This CDR3 region has 16 residues. CDR3 amino acids: CASSLQGMPVGNTIYF. The CDR3 DNA sequence: TGTGCCAGCAGCTTACAGGGAATGCCTGTCGGAAACACCATATATTTT.

V gene TRBV11-2 combines with J gene TRBJ2-7; 8 bases match TRBD2. This CDR3 region has 17 residues. Trimming took 5 bases from V and 2 from J; bases not matched to a gene: 14. CDR1 SGHAT and CDR2 FQNNGV come from the germline V gene. The CDR3 is CASSMALAGGPPYEQYF. The CDR3 DNA follows: TGTGCCAGCAGCATGGCCCTTGCGGGAGGCCCCCCCTACGAGCAGTACTTC.

This chain connects TRBV6-1 to TRBJ2-7; TRBD2 might be the D (6 bases). Germline V lookup: CDR1 MNHNS, CDR2 SASEGT. V gave up 6 bases and J gave up 2 bases, with 14 bases separating them. The CDR3 is 14 residues long. The CDR3 DNA sequence: TGTGCCAGCAGCAGTGGGACTGGCCCCTACGAGCAGTACTTC. It specifies CASSSGTGPYEQYF.

The chain has TRBV5-1 and TRBJ2-3; TRBD1 agrees at 7 bases. The V and J ends lost 4 bases and 2 bases, in that order; junction bases with no gene match: 10. Germline lookup yields CDR1 SGHRS and CDR2 YFSETQ. The length of the CDR3 is 16 residues. As DNA, the CDR3 is TGCGCCAGCAGCACCGGGACAGCCTACAACACAGATACGCAGTATTTT. It specifies CASSTGTAYNTDTQYF.

This rearrangement joins TRBV10-3 to TRBJ1-2; TRBD1 is a possible D gene (6 bases). The CDR3 runs 12 residues. The germline V and J ends were trimmed by 6 bases and 7 bases, with 12 bases remaining between them. CDR1 and CDR2 from the germline V gene are ENHRY and SYGVKD. Written as DNA, the CDR3 is TGTGCCATCAGCTTGGCAGGGGTTGGCTACACCTTC. It translates to CAISLAGVGYTF.

In this sample, this clone turned up a few times. This chain links TRBV6-6 with TRBJ2-2; TRBD1 aligns across 7 bases. V shed 7 bases and J 5 bases; nucleotides not matched to a gene: 10. The CDR3 spans 15 residues. Germline values: CDR1 MNHNY, CDR2 SVGAGI (reference sequence). CDR3 bases: TGTGCCAGCATCCCTAGAGGGGGCGAGACCGGGGAGCTGTTTTTT. It translates to CASIPRGGETGELFF.

This chain joins TRBV20-1 and TRBJ1-2; TRBD1 might be the D (6 bases). The germline CDR1 and CDR2 sequences are DFQATT and SNEGSKA (reference sequence). This CDR3 has 11 residues. CDR3 in DNA: TGCAGACTCGGGGGGGCGCAGGGCTACACCTTC. Translation gives CRLGGAQGYTF.

The rearrangement uses TRBV27 and TRBJ1-1, with TRBD1 matching 7 bases. The CDR3 totals 15 residues. Germline V gives CDR1 MNHEY, CDR2 SMNVEV (reference sequence). V lost 0 bases and J lost 4; bases outside the gene matches: 5. The CDR3 region is CASSLSVRQGTEAFF. The CDR3 nucleotides read TGTGCCAGCAGTTTATCGGTGAGACAGGGCACTGAAGCTTTCTTT.

This clone was picked up one time. A junction boundary mismatches the germline segment, possibly from a read error. The chain links TRBV6-5 to TRBJ2-7, with D perhaps matching TRBD1 (7 bases). CDR1 is MNHEY, CDR2 SVGAGI, per germline. CDR3 size: 12 residues. The chain's CDR3 is CASGSGGGEEYF. The DNA of the CDR3 is TGTGCCAGCGGATCAGGAGGGGGCGAGGAGTACTTC.

The rearrangement links TRBV4-1 to TRBJ1-6, with D maybe TRBD1 (6 bases). V was trimmed by 5 bases and J by 10 bases, leaving 24 bases between them. CDR3 size: 17 residues. CDR1 and CDR2 from the germline V gene are MGHRA and YSYEKL. The CDR3 bases are TGCGCCAGCAGCGCTACAGGGTACGAATACCTGGGGTCACCCCTCCACTTT. Its protein is CASSATGYEYLGSPLHF.

The chain is built from TRBV30 and TRBJ1-1, with D possibly TRBD1 on 6 matching bases. The CDR3 covers 13 residues. V was shortened by 4 bases and J by 6 bases, with 15 bases between the two germline ends. CDR1 and CDR2 (germline): GTSNPN, SVGIG (reference sequence). CDR3 amino acids: CAWITGRAAEAFF. The CDR3 DNA reads as TGTGCCTGGATTACAGGGAGAGCGGCTGAAGCTTTCTTT. Full variable domain (rest looked up from reference TRBV30 and TRBJ1-1): SQTIHQWPATLVQPVGSPLSLECTVEGTSNPNLYWYRQAAGRGLQLLFYSVGIGQISSEVPQNLSASRPQDRQFILSSKKLLLSDSGFYLCAWITGRAAEAFFGQGTRLTVV.

Of note for this clone: At one end, the junction sequence differs from germline, possibly due to a read error. The chain joins TRBV7-8 to TRBJ2-3; maybe TRBD1 (7 bases). Looked up from germline, CDR1 is SGHVS and CDR2 is FQNEAQ. The CDR3 extends over 16 amino acids. CDR3 loop: CASRFGTASGVDAQYF. In DNA form, the CDR3 reads TGTGCCAGCAGGTTCGGGACAGCATCGGGGGTAGATGCGCAGTATTTT.

The chain uses TRBV4-1 and TRBJ1-5; no reliable D call. CDR1 and CDR2 from the germline V gene are MGHRA and YSYEKL. The CDR3 spans 15 residues. Trimming left V 0 bases short and J 5 bases short, with 11 bases between. The chain's CDR3 is CASSQDGQYHQPQHF. CDR3 DNA sequence: TGCGCCAGCAGCCAAGATGGTCAGTACCATCAGCCCCAGCATTTT.

This clone was detected a few times. V is TRBV28 and J is TRBJ1-3; no firm D call. This CDR3 is built from 12 residues. Germline-derived CDR1 and CDR2 are MDHEN and SYDVKM. Trimming pared 7 bases from V and 0 bases from J, leaving 4 bases between. The CDR3 bases are TGTGCCAGCAAGAGCTCTGGAAACACCATATATTTT. As protein: CASKSSGNTIYF.

The genes are TRBV18 and TRBJ2-5; D gene uncertain. CDR3 length equals 14 residues. From germline, CDR1 is KGHSH and CDR2 LQKENI. The V gene lost 2 bases and the J gene lost 1 base, with 8 bases spanning the gap. The CDR3 bases are TGTGCCAGCTCACCAAGTAAGCTCCAAGAGACCCAGTACTTC. Its protein product is CASSPSKLQETQYF.

The chain employs TRBV14 and TRBJ2-5; TRBD1 is a possible D gene (6 bases). The end of the DNA aligns better with TRBJ2-7, so the J call may be wrong. Germline CDR1 and CDR2: SGHDN and FVKESK. The CDR3 covers 13 residues. As DNA, the CDR3 is TGTGCCAGCAGCCCCTGGACAGCCTACGAGCAGTACTTC. Protein product: CASSPWTAYEQYF.

J is TRBJ1-2 and V is TRBV19, with D possibly being TRBD1 (5 bases). The germline gives CDR1 LNHDA, CDR2 SQIVND (reference sequence). This CDR3 is built from 14 residues. Trimming shortened V by 1 base and J by 6 bases, and 12 bases separated the two germline ends. CDR3 nucleotide sequence: TGTGCCAGTAGTATAGGAGCCAGGGATGATGGCTACACCTTC. Protein product: CASSIGARDDGYTF.

This chain joins TRBV7-2 and TRBJ2-5; a weak D match, TRBD2 (6 bases). The J call may be mistaken, given a closer DNA end match to TRBJ2-7. Per germline, CDR1 SGHTA and CDR2 FQGNSA. The CDR3 is 16 residues long. The CDR3 DNA reads as TGTGCCAGCAGCTTATCACTAGCCGAACCCCAAGGCGAGCAGTACTTC. This encodes CASSLSLAEPQGEQYF.

The V call is TRBV23-1, the J call TRBJ2-1; TRBD2 aligns across 7 bases. TRBV23-1 is given ORF status, its function remaining uncertain. The ends lost 1 base at V and 5 bases at J; junction bases unmatched: 14. The CDR3 extends over 18 amino acids. This CDR3 reads CASSQFGLAAIQDNEQFF. In DNA form, the CDR3 reads TGCGCCAGCAGTCAATTTGGGCTAGCGGCTATTCAGGACAATGAGCAGTTCTTC.

This chain connects TRBV14 to TRBJ2-6; D gene unclear. V was clipped by 3 bases and J by 0 bases, with 9 bases between them. This CDR3 is 16 amino acids long. The germline V gene has CDR1 SGHDN and CDR2 FVKESK. CDR3 sequence (DNA): TGTGCCAGCAGCCATATGAGAGCCTCTGGGGCCAACGTCCTGACTTTC. It yields the protein CASSHMRASGANVLTF.

The genes are TRBV4-1 and TRBJ2-1; TRBD2 aligns across 13 bases. Germline V gives CDR1 MGHRA, CDR2 YSYEKL. The CDR3 loop spans 16 amino acids. Trimming at V came to 2 bases and at J to 9 bases, leaving 7 bases not matched to a gene. The CDR3 here is CASSQTLAGGRAEQFF. CDR3 bases: TGCGCCAGCAGCCAAACACTAGCGGGGGGGCGCGCTGAGCAGTTCTTC.

The chain combines TRBV5-1 with TRBJ1-2, with D possibly being TRBD1 (6 bases). This CDR3 is 13 amino acids long. V was shortened by 2 bases and J by 4 bases, with 9 bases between the two germline ends. Germline lookup yields CDR1 SGHRS and CDR2 YFSETQ. Here the CDR3 reads CASSFGQIYGYTF. The CDR3 coding sequence is TGCGCCAGCAGCTTCGGACAGATCTATGGCTACACCTTC. Together with reference TRBV5-1 and TRBJ1-2, the CDR3 gives the full variable domain: KAGVTQTPRYLIKTRGQQVTLSCSPISGHRSVSWYQQTPGQGLQFLFEYFSETQRNKGNFPGRFSGRQFSNSRSEMNVSTLELGDSALYLCASSFGQIYGYTFGSGTRLTVV.

This CDR3 is CASMIRQVRVDTQYF. The CDR3 region has the DNA TGTGCCAGCATGATAAGACAGGTTCGAGTAGATACGCAGTATTTT. This chain joins TRBV6-1 and TRBJ2-3, with D possibly matching TRBD1 (6 bases). The germline V and J ends were trimmed by 7 bases and 5 bases, with 19 bases remaining between them. Germline assignment: CDR1 MNHNS and CDR2 SASEGT. The length of the CDR3 is 15 residues.

The J gene is TRBJ2-3, the V gene TRBV30; no firm D call. The CDR3 extends over 13 amino acids. The germline V and J ends were trimmed by 1 base and 5 bases, with 10 bases remaining between them. Per germline, CDR1 GTSNPN and CDR2 SVGIG (reference sequence). The CDR3 region has the DNA TGTGCCTGGAGTGACAGCTTCGGAGATACGCAGTATTTT. It is translated as CAWSDSFGDTQYF.

CDR3: CASSLGQSSYNEQFF. The CDR3 DNA reads as TGTGCCAGCAGCTTAGGACAGAGCTCCTACAATGAGCAGTTCTTC. The rearrangement uses TRBV11-2 and TRBJ2-1, with D possibly matching TRBD1 (5 bases). Germline lookup yields CDR1 SGHAT and CDR2 FQNNGV. V lost 1 base, J lost 0 bases, and 7 bases lay in between. CDR3 size: 15 residues.

The V and J genes are TRBV11-2 and TRBJ2-7, with D hard to call. The ends were cut back, 4 bases at V and 0 bases at J, with 10 bases in the middle. Germline-derived CDR1 and CDR2 are SGHAT and FQNNGV. This CDR3 comprises 14 residues. CDR3 protein: CASSSLTFSYEQYF. As DNA, the CDR3 is TGTGCCAGCAGCTCCCTGACATTCTCCTACGAGCAGTACTTC.

A single count supports this clone. V is TRBV4-2 and J is TRBJ2-3; TRBD2 matches at 10 bases. The trim removed 0 bases at V and 4 bases at J, leaving 10 bases unmatched. Germline CDR1 LGHNA, CDR2 YNFKEQ. The CDR3 extends over 18 amino acids. The DNA of the CDR3 is TGTGCCAGCAGCCAAGATGGGTATAGCGGGGGGAAAGCAGATACGCAGTATTTT. This codes for CASSQDGYSGGKADTQYF.

This clone has just one count. V is TRBV18 and J is TRBJ2-7; perhaps TRBD2 as D (5 bases). The CDR3 is 13 residues long. The germline V and J ends were trimmed by 0 bases and 4 bases, with 7 bases remaining between them. Germline values: CDR1 KGHSH, CDR2 LQKENI. In DNA form, the CDR3 reads TGTGCCAGCTCACCACCGTGGACTTACGAGCAGTACTTC. It specifies CASSPPWTYEQYF.